This is a list of T cell receptor beta chains from one sample in a study of T cell repertoires in cytomegalovirus infection. TCRdb itself ran the reads through MiXCR, one entry per CDR3 protein. Here the sample spans 480,000 or so distinct CDR3 sequences, 10% to 12% being singletons. Sample: PBMCs. All receptors derive from a human donor in good health (CMV status not recorded). Some clones in this sample may be carry-over from other donors' samples. Both conserved end residues are part of each CDR3. The D gene is left open where the match is weak. The size field is filled for only some rows; it gives once, few, many or a size class.

j_gene,abundance,d_gene,v_gene,CDR3nt,CDR3aa
TRBJ2-1,many,-,TRBV19,TGTGCCAGTAGTATAGAACAGTACAATGAGCAGTTCTTC,CASSIEQYNEQFF
TRBJ1-2,few,TRBD1,TRBV19,TGTGCCAGTAGCCCCACCCCACTACAGGGGATGGACTATGGCTACACCTTC,CASSPTPLQGMDYGYTF
TRBJ2-7,many,-,TRBV20-1,TGCAGTGCTAGAGGGAGGGTGGTCTACGAGCAGTACTTC,CSARGRVVYEQYF
TRBJ2-1,few,-,TRBV3-1,TGTGCCAGCAGCCAGGAAGACAATGAGCAGTTCTTC,CASSQEDNEQFF
TRBJ2-7,few,TRBD2,TRBV19,TGTGCCAGTAGTACCGGACTAGCCCGAAGCTTACGATACGAGCAGTACTTC,CASSTGLARSLRYEQYF
TRBJ2-1,many,-,TRBV7-8,TGTGCCAGCAGCTCATTTTTTCGGGACGCCTCCTACAATGAGCAGTTCTTC,CASSSFFRDASYNEQFF
TRBJ2-3,many,TRBD2,TRBV28,TGTGCCAGCAGTTTGGGTACTAGCGGGAGGAGAGATACGCAGTATTTT,CASSLGTSGRRDTQYF
TRBJ2-5,-,-,TRBV20-1,TGCAGTGCATCCCCCGCTACCGCGACCCAGTACTTC,CSASPATATQYF
TRBJ2-3,many,-,TRBV19,TGTGCCAGTAGTATCGGCACAGCTAGCACAGATACGCAGTATTTT,CASSIGTASTDTQYF
TRBJ1-3,-,-,TRBV6-8,TGTGCCAGCAGTTACTCATTAATCTCTGGAAACACCATATATTTT,CASSYSLISGNTIYF
TRBJ2-2,-,TRBD1,TRBV28,TGTGCCAGCAGTTTATTTGGTCAGGGGGCGGTCGGGGAGCTGTTTTTT,CASSLFGQGAVGELFF
TRBJ2-3,-,TRBD1,TRBV11-2,TGTGCCAGCAGCTTGGTTTTGGACAGGGGAATAGATACGCAGTATTTT,CASSLVLDRGIDTQYF